This T cell receptor (beta chain) originates from a study of shared clonotypes between healthy human individuals (dated by TCRdb to 2019 to 2021). In the study overall: A few men and two women, aged 18 to 49 years, made up the cohort. For each donor, three plates each were used for CD4 naive and CD4 memory, two plates were used for CD8 naive, and one plate was used for CD8 memory. Blood TCR repertoires of about five healthy adults were deeply sequenced to estimate repertoire size and the extent of clonotype sharing between individuals. To increase sequencing depth and limit assay-specific biases, TCR repertoire library preparation and sequencing were carried out by different laboratories using diverse techniques. Between about 0.85 and 9.5 billion PBMCs per donor were obtained by leukapheresis. General findings and caveats noted by the study authors: Estimated clonotype richness was generally larger for naive than for memory subsets. Pairwise subsampling led to the expectation that sequencing depth would affect the degree of clonotype sharing among donors. Sharing across several donors was observed for about 5% of naive CD4, 3% to 4% of naive CD8, 2% to 2.5% of memory CD4, and roughly 0.43% of memory CD8 clonotypes. Incomplete sequencing was indicated by rarefaction of sorted-subset datasets, despite the large sequencing depth. Clonotypes shared by all four sorted-subset donors showed higher generation probabilities than non-shared clonotypes. The genetic and exposure-history diversity represented was limited by the small number of donors. Sampling was restricted to blood, and TCR repertoires in tissue are likely to differ from TCR repertoires in blood.

A note on this clone: This receptor's antigen is unknown. No much larger clone is present one base from it, and per-base qualities are unavailable. Other DNA sequences in the sample encode the same CDR3.

CD8 naive samples were CD45RO-negative cells positively selected for CCR7, giving a CD45RA+CCR7+ population that excluded TemRA cells. Healthy HIV-negative adults with no recently reported acute infections or vaccinations were included as donors. Only Caucasian adults living in Nashville, Tennessee, USA were represented among the donors. Blood was obtained by leukapheresis, after which PBMCs were separated by Ficoll-Histopaque density gradient centrifugation and cryopreserved in liquid nitrogen vapor phase. Purity and quantity of every magnetically sorted T cell population were checked by analytical flow cytometry. Each sorted fraction had its genomic DNA isolated and then quantified by UV absorbance on a Nanodrop 2000c. Using the deep immunoSEQ assay, TCR CDR3 regions were amplified from genomic DNA by multiplex PCR. Genomic DNA extracted from each cell subset was distributed evenly over all wells of several immunoSEQ 96-well plates, and each plate served as one replicate. Each replicate PCR for sorted subsets received about 180 ng genomic DNA, equal to roughly 33,000 T cell genomes. The purified libraries were quantified using a Qubit 3.0 fluorometer, sized with a Bioanalyzer 2100, and then quantified again using the KAPA Library Quantification kit. A separate single-read 150-cycle Illumina NextSeq 550 flow cell was used to sequence each immunoSEQ 96-well plate. Regarding the original processing steps: The immunoSEQ output contained only junctional sequences without quality scores, so filtering could not match that applied to full-length reads. To assign V/J genes and CDR3, sequences were annotated using PyIR, a Python wrapper for IgBLAST v1.9, with IMGT germline references. Reads with weak V/J assignments (E-value above 1e-6), missing CDR3, stop codons, out-of-frame junctions, or ambiguous translated residues were removed. A V3J clonotype was defined by an identical inferred V gene, J gene, and CDR3 amino acid sequence. The percentage overlap between two repertoires was calculated by dividing the number of shared unique clonotypes by the size of the smaller repertoire. Repertoire richness was assessed with RTK rarefaction, the Chao1 estimator, and Recon v2.1 estimates of unobserved clonotypes. For all TCRbeta clonotypes obtained by the gDNA method from four donors, generation probabilities were computed with OLGA. Imported from immuneACCESS, the table was reduced by TCRdb to in-frame sequences with V and J called. These copies leave out some clones; in studies compared against another copy, an unresolved V gene accounts for under half, and the cause of the remainder is not known. Clone size and V and J calls were adopted from that table, with D and trimming inferred from the DNA. Present in this sample are 560,000 or so clones, approximately 96% of which were seen just once. The top ten constitute about 0.12% of the sample.

Trimming takes 0 bases off V and 4 bases off J; junction bases not matched to a gene: 5. CDR1 and CDR2 are drawn from the germline V gene: SGHDT, YYEEEE. The CDR3 goes from the cysteine to the phenylalanine over 15 residues. The DNA shown is the 45-base CDR3, in frame from base 1. The TCR comes from a woman younger than 45 in good health. Material: naive CD8+ T cells sorted from blood. In light of the paper, this sample's cell subset or site label describes: CD45RA+CCR7+. This chain is built from TRBV5-6 and TRBJ2-7, with 9 central nucleotides matching TRBD2. The encoded CDR3 is CASSLALAGTYEQYF. In nucleotides, the sequence is TGTGCCAGCAGCTTGGCCCTAGCGGGGACTTACGAGCAGTACTTC. This CDR3, with the reference TRBV5-6 and TRBJ2-7 proteins standing in past its ends, gives the full variable domain DAGVTQSPTHLIKTRGQQVTLRCSPKSGHDTVSWYQQALGQGPQFIFQYYEEEERQRGNFPDRFSGHQFPNYSSELNVNALLLGDSALYLCASSLALAGTYEQYFGPGTRLTVT.